This T cell receptor (beta chain) is drawn from a study of cytomegalovirus exposure and HLA in healthy donors. General study results and limits: What was likely a sequencing artifact was a cluster of highly shared sequence variants. It was 150 to 200 TCR beta chains that were listed as cytomegalovirus-associated.

CDR3 length: 11 residues. Looked up from germline, CDR1 is LNHDA and CDR2 is SQIVND (reference sequence). The sample holds a few counts of this clone. What it recognizes is unknown. PCR amplification relied on 60 Vbeta primers (plus 13 Jbeta primers). TCRdb's copy holds only in-frame clones and misses some; the assay was immunoSEQ multiplex PCR. The repertoire includes roughly 110,000 clones, 75% to 85% of them detected once, and roughly 3% sits in the top ten. The sample taken for sequencing was PBMCs. The chain recombines TRBV19 with TRBJ1-5, with D possibly TRBD1 on 6 matching bases. The TCR comes from a woman younger than 35 in good health and CMV-seropositive. This chain's CDR3 is CAGGVNQPQHF. The CDR3 nucleotides are TGTGCAGGGGGTGTCAATCAGCCCCAGCATTTT. Full variable domain (remainder filled in from reference TRBV19 and TRBJ1-5): DGGITQSPKYLFRKEGQNVTLSCEQNLNHDAMYWYRQDPGQGLRLIYYSQIVNDFQKGDIAEGYSVSREKKESFPLTVTSAQKNPTAFYLCAGGVNQPQHFGDGTRLSIL.